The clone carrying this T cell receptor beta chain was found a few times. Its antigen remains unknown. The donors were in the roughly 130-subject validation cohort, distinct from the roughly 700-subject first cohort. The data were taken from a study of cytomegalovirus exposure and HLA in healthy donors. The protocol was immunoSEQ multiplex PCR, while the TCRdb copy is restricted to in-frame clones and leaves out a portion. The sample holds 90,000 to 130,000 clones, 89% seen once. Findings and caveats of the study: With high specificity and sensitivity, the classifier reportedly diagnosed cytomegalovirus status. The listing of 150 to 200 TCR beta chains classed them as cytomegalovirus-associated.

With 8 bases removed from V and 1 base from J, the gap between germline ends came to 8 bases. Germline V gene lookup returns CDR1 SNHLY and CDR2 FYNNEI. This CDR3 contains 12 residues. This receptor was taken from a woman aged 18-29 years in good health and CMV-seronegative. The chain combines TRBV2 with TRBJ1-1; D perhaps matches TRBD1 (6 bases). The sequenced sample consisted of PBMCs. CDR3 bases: TGTGCCAGCGGGACACAGAACACTGAAGCTTTCTTT. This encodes CASGTQNTEAFF.